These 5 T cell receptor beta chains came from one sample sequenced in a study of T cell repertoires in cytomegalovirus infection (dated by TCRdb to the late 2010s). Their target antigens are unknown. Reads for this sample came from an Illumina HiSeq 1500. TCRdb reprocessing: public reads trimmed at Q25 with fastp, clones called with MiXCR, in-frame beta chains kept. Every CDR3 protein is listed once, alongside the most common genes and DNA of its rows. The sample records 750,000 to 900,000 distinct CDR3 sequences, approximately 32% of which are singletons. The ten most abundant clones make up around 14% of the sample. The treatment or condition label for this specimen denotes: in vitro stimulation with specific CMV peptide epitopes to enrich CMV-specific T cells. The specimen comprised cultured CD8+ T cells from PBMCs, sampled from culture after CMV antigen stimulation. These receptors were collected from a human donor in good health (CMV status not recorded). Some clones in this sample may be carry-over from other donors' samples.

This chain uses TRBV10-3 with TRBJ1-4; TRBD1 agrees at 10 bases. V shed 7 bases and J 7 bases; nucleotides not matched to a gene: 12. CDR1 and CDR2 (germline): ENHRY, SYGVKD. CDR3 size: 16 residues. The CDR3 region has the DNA TGTGCCATCATCACCGCCTCGACAGGGGGCTGTGAAAAACTGTTTTTT. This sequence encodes CAIITASTGGCEKLFF.

CDR3 loop: CASRRGGAESGANVLTF. The DNA for the CDR3 is TGTGCCAGCCGACGTGGGGGCGCAGAGTCTGGGGCCAACGTCCTGACTTTC. The chain is built from TRBV14 and TRBJ2-6; perhaps TRBD1 as D (6 bases). CDR3 size: 17 residues. Between the trimmed V and J ends, which lost 8 bases and 1 base, there was a span of 18 bases. CDR1 is SGHDN and CDR2 is FVKESK in the germline V gene.

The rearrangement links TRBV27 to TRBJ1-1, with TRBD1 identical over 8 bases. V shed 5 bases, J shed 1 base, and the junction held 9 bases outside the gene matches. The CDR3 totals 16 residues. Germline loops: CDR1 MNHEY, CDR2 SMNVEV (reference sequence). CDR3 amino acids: CASSPLTGAGNTEAFF. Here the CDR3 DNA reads TGTGCCAGCAGTCCACTGACAGGGGCAGGGAACACTGAAGCTTTCTTT.

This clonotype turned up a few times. The CDR3 is CASSPEQGGSYGYTF. The CDR3 DNA is TGCGCCAGCAGCCCCGAACAGGGAGGGAGCTATGGCTACACCTTC. This chain uses TRBV5-1 with TRBJ1-2, with D perhaps matching TRBD1 (6 bases). V lost 4 bases and J 4 bases, leaving 17 bases between the germline ends. CDR3 size: 15 residues. Per the germline V gene, CDR1 is SGHRS and CDR2 is YFSETQ. Full variable domain (rest looked up from reference TRBV5-1 and TRBJ1-2): KAGVTQTPRYLIKTRGQQVTLSCSPISGHRSVSWYQQTPGQGLQFLFEYFSETQRNKGNFPGRFSGRQFSNSRSEMNVSTLELGDSALYLCASSPEQGGSYGYTFGSGTRLTVV.

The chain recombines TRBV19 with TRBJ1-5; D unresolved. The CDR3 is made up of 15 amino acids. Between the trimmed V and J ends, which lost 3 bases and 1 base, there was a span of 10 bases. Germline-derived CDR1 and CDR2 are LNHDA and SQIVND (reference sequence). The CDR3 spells CASSMVVRSNQPQHF. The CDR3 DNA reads TGTGCCAGTAGTATGGTGGTGAGGAGCAATCAGCCCCAGCATTTT.